Below, one T cell receptor (beta chain) is given with its context. This clonotype has only a few counts. The antigen this receptor binds is unknown. Per-base qualities were not stored, and no clone one base away is much larger. This entry is derived from a study of T cells in Graves' hyperthyroidism and ophthalmopathy (dated by TCRdb to 2018 to 2020). About the full investigation: Peripheral blood was sampled at the time of initial diagnosis, prior to any treatment. An independent validation cohort of under 20 hyperthyroidism patients and 17 patients who later progressed to ophthalmopathy tested prospective prediction of ophthalmopathy. The study also compared thyroid tissue and blood T-cell repertoires from five or six Graves' hyperthyroidism patients. The roughly 91 discovery patients were randomly divided into training and test sets at a 7:3 ratio. After sampling, hyperthyroidism patients received methimazole starting at 30 mg daily, and ophthalmopathy patients received high-dose intravenous methylprednisolone. To identify TCR V-J signatures that set the groups apart, the researchers used a discovery cohort of 100 patients, made up of 40 to 45 with Graves' ophthalmopathy and about 59 with stable Graves' hyperthyroidism. The paper describes TCR Vbeta CDR3 sequencing of 120 to 150 peripheral blood samples, made up of 43 ophthalmopathy patients, 70 to 75 hyperthyroidism patients and some 17 progressor patients. The paper as a whole reports these results and caveats: Sample size was not statistically predetermined, and blinding of investigators to group allocation was not performed. Most expanded thyroid clonotypes (frequency above 0.001) were also found in blood, which suggests that blood repertoires may mirror thyroid immune responses. During validation, the model predicted progression to ophthalmopathy a median of about 6.5 months ahead of onset, with around 71% sensitivity and around 72% specificity. In cross-validation, a model built on a 13 V-J signature told ophthalmopathy apart from stable hyperthyroidism with 85% to 90% sensitivity and about 81% specificity, and in testing the same model reached 80%/75%.

Cut back by 5 bases and 4 bases, the V and J ends lie 12 bases apart. The CDR3 covers 13 residues, taking in both the cysteine and the phenylalanine. Only CDR3 DNA remains: 39 bases, in frame from the first base. CDR1 and CDR2 were assigned from the germline V gene as SGHTA and FQGNSA. Moderately to severely active disease, a Clinical Activity Score of at least 3, a NOSPECS grade of at least 4, and a duration under 3 months were present in ophthalmopathy patients. Any patient with an uncontrolled infection, another autoimmune disease, pregnancy or lactation was excluded. Clinical symptoms, serum thyroxine and TRAb, thyroid ultrasound, and orbital computed tomography formed the basis for the diagnoses. Ficoll-Paque density gradient centrifugation was used to isolate PBMCs from around 10 ml of fresh peripheral blood. Total RNA was extracted using Trizol reagent, and RNA quality was assessed on an Agilent 2100 Bioanalyzer.

The TCR beta CDR3 regions were amplified from the RNA transcripts. The TCR CDR3 was subjected to a first round of RT-PCR using the HTBI primer set and the Qiagen OneStep RT-PCR kit. Libraries were constructed in a second round of multiplex PCR, after which size selection and purification were performed. Sequencing of the libraries was done on an Illumina HiSeq2000 using paired-end 100 bp reads. The authors' analysis ran thus. SOAPnuke was used to process the raw data, with reads discarded if the reads contained adapters or uncalled bases, had a mean Phred below 15, or lacked an exact constant-primer or identifier match. High-quality paired reads were merged using COPE v1.2.5, and each unique nucleotide sequence was defined as a clonotype. Clonotypes were aligned to IMGT TRBV, TRBD and TRBJ reference segments using MiTCR v1.1. The analysis included only V-J combinations with a frequency above 0.0001, which together covered 99% to 99.2% of the repertoires. A TCS score was defined as the ratio between F50 (clonal expansion) and ExV (chaos), using BLOSUM62-based TCRdist between CDR3 peptides within each V-J. Welch's t-statistics and random forest reduced around 520 V-J features to roughly 13, which were used in a naive Bayes classifier (R e1071). The similarity between thyroid and blood repertoires was quantified using the Morisita-Horn index. Clones were called with MiXCR by TCRdb after fastp trimmed the public reads at Q25, and only in-frame beta chains were retained. Identical CDR3 proteins give one entry, which carries the most common genes and DNA. These V and J calls rely on TCRdb rather than the paper's analysis. Counted in this sample were more than 500,000 distinct CDR3 sequences; roughly 15% of them appeared once. Around 4.5% of the sample comes from the top ten.

Material for sequencing was blood. The TCR originated in a woman aged 40-49 years with Graves' ophthalmopathy. The rearranged segments are TRBV7-2 and TRBJ2-7, with the D gene too uncertain to name. The sequenced DNA is TGTGCCAGCAGCCCCTGGGCCCCGTACGAGCAGTACTTC. This sequence encodes CASSPWAPYEQYF.